What follows is one TCR beta chain and its context. Its specificity is not known. The sample belongs to a study of early stage breast cancer tumors. On the study more broadly: Of some 17 invasive breast tumors, approximately 11 were hormone receptor-positive, HER2-negative. Notes on the study in general: Comparing each tissue with blood distinguished tumor from normal in about 85% of the 16 patients. Compared with adjacent normal breast tissue, tumors showed around 2.7-fold greater T cell density and higher clonality. Functional markers like CD4, CD8 and FOXP3 were missed in bulk sequencing.

Sequenced by immunoSEQ multiplex PCR; TCRdb stores in-frame clones only, minus some. The table records tens of thousands of clones, 75% to 85% of them present only once. V was pared by 3 bases and J by 3 bases, with 5 bases of the junction left unmatched. The CDR3 spans 15 residues. The germline CDR1 and CDR2 sequences are LNHNV and YYDKDF (reference sequence). The specimen sequenced was blood. This TCR came from a person in their sixties or seventies with breast cancer. The rearrangement uses TRBV15 and TRBJ2-7; 10 bases map to TRBD1. CDR3: CATSSPGQGYYEQYF. In DNA form, the CDR3 reads TGTGCCACCAGCAGTCCGGGACAGGGGTACTACGAGCAGTACTTC.